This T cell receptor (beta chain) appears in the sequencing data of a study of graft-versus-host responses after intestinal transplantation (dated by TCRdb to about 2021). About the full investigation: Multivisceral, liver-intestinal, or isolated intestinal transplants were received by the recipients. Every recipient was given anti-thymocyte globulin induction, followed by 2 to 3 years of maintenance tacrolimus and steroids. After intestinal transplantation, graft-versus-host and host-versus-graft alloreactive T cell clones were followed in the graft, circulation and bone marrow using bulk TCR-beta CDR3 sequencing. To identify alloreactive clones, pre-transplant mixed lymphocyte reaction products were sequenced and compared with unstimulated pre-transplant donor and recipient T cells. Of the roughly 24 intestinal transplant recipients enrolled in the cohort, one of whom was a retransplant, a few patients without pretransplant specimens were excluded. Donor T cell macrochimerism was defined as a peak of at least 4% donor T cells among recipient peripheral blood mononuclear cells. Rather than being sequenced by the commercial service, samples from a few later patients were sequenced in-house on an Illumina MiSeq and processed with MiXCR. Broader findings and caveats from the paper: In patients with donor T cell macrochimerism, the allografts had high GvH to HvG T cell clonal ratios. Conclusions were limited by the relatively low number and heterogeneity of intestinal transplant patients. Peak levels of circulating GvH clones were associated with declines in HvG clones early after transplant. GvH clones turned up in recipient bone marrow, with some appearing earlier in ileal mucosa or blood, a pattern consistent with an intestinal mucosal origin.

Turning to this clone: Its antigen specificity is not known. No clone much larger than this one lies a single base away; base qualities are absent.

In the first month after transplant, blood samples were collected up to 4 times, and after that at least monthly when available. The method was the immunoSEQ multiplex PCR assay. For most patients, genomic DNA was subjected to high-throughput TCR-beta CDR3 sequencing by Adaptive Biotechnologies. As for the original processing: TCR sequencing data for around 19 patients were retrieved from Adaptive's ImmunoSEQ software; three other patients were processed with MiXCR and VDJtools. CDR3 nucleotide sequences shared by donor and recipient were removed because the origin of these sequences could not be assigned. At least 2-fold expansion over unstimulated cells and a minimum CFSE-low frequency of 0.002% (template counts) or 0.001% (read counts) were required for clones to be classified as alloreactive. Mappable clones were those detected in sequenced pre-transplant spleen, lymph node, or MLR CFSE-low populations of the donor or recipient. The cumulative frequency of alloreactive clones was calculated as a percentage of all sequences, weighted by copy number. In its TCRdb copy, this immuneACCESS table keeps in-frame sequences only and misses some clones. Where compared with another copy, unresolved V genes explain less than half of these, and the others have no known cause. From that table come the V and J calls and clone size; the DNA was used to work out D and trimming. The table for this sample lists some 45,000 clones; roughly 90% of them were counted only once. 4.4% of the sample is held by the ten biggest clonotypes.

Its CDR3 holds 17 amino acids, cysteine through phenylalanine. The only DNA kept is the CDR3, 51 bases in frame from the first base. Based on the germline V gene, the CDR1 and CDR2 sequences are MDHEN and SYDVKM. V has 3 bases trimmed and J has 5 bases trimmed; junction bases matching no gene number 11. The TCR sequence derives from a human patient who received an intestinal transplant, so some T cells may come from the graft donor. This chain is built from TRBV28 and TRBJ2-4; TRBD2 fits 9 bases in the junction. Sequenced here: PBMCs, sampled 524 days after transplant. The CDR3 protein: CASSLLLAGEPENIQYF. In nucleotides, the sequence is TGTGCCAGCAGTTTGCTCTTAGCGGGAGAACCTGAAAACATTCAGTACTTC. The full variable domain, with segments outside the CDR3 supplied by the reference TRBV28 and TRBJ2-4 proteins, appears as DVKVTQSSRYLVKRTGEKVFLECVQDMDHENMFWYRQDPGLGLRLIYFSYDVKMKEKGDIPEGYSVSREKKERFSLILESASTNQTSMYLCASSLLLAGEPENIQYFGAGTRLSVL.